One and the same sample provided the 25 T cell receptor beta chains below, sequenced in a study of T cells in Graves' hyperthyroidism and ophthalmopathy (dated by TCRdb to between 2017 and 2020). The library was made by multiplex PCR. This sample was sequenced with an Illumina HiSeq 2000. The TCR beta CDR3 regions were amplified from RNA transcripts. For the first round of RT-PCR on the TCR CDR3, the HTBI primer set was used together with the Qiagen OneStep RT-PCR kit. TCRdb reworked the public reads: Q25 trimming with fastp, MiXCR clone assembly, productive beta chains retained. Identical CDR3 protein sequences are pooled into one entry, listed with their most common genes and DNA. Here the sample has about 610,000 distinct CDR3 sequences; around 16% occur a single time. Roughly 3.5% of the sample comes from the top ten. The sample consisted of blood. All receptors derive from a woman aged 40 to 50 with Graves' ophthalmopathy.

This clonotype showed up many times. The chain carries TRBV28 and TRBJ2-7; D not resolved. The CDR3 totals 16 residues. Trimming pared 3 bases from V and 0 bases from J, leaving 15 bases between. Germline V gives CDR1 MDHEN, CDR2 SYDVKM. CDR3 in DNA: TGTGCCAGCAGTTTTGTAAGGGCCTTAGTCTCCTACGAGCAGTACTTC. This encodes CASSFVRALVSYEQYF.

The chain recombines TRBV20-1 with TRBJ2-2; possibly TRBD1 or TRBD2 for D (5 bases each). CDR1 is DFQATT and CDR2 is SNEGSKA in the germline V gene (reference sequence). The V and J ends lost 4 bases and 3 bases respectively, with 15 bases between them. This CDR3 has 15 amino acids. The CDR3 protein is CSAKAGTGYTGELFF. The CDR3 nucleotides read TGCAGTGCTAAGGCAGGGACGGGCTACACCGGGGAGCTGTTTTTT.

The CDR3 spells CASSLLPGVSSYNEQFF. CDR3 coding DNA: TGTGCCAGCAGCTTGCTACCGGGTGTTAGCTCCTACAATGAGCAGTTCTTC. The V gene is TRBV7-6, the J gene TRBJ2-1; D is unresolved. The CDR3 runs 17 residues. Trimming removed 3 bases from V and 0 bases from J, with 15 bases in between. Germline V gene lookup returns CDR1 SGHVS and CDR2 FNYEAQ.

The chain joins TRBV4-1 to TRBJ2-7; 10 nucleotides agree with TRBD2. The CDR3 contains 16 residues. Germline V gives CDR1 MGHRA, CDR2 YSYEKL. V shed 4 bases and J 5 bases; nucleotides not matched to a gene: 11. The CDR3 spells CASSLSQGSGRDEQYF. The CDR3 DNA follows: TGCGCCAGCAGCCTTAGCCAAGGGAGCGGGAGGGACGAGCAGTACTTC.

This clonotype was counted at least ten times. The genes are TRBV28 and TRBJ2-2; TRBD2 matches 11 bases. Unmatched junction bases numbered 5, after V lost 1 base and J lost 7 bases. The CDR3 has 16 amino acids. The germline gives CDR1 MDHEN, CDR2 SYDVKM. CDR3 in DNA: TGTGCCAGCAGTTTATTTAGCGGGAGGGCTCACGGGGAGCTGTTTTTT. Translation gives CASSLFSGRAHGELFF.

This chain joins TRBV10-3 and TRBJ1-4; D not certain. V gave up 2 bases and J gave up 5 bases, with 6 bases separating them. This CDR3 region has 13 residues. The germline V gene has CDR1 ENHRY and CDR2 SYGVKD. CDR3 sequence: CAISETANEKLFF. In nucleotides, the CDR3 is TGTGCCATCAGTGAGACCGCGAATGAAAAACTGTTTTTT.

This clonotype was seen at least ten times. The CDR3 here is CSVRSVQRGAGYGYTF. The CDR3, as DNA: TGCAGTGTTCGTAGTGTGCAGAGGGGTGCTGGCTATGGCTACACCTTC. This rearrangement joins TRBV20-1 to TRBJ1-2, with D perhaps TRBD1 (5 bases). V dropped 7 bases and J dropped 4 bases, with 25 bases sitting between them. Germline CDR1 is DFQATT and CDR2 is SNEGSKA (reference sequence). The CDR3 totals 16 residues.

This clonotype occurred many times. This sequence joins TRBV12-3 or TRBV12-4 and TRBJ1-5, with D perhaps matching TRBD1 (5 bases). V shed 5 bases and J shed 3 bases, with 11 bases lying between them. The CDR3 sequence is 14 residues long. The CDR3 DNA reads as TGTGCCAGCAGTGAACCGGGACCCAATCAGCCCCAGCATTTT. Its translation is CASSEPGPNQPQHF.

This clonotype was counted many times. CDR3 sequence reads: CASSGQGNEQFF. The CDR3 DNA reads as TGTGCCAGCAGTGGTCAGGGGAATGAGCAGTTCTTC. The V gene is TRBV2, the J gene TRBJ2-1, with D maybe TRBD1 (6 bases). CDR1 and CDR2 (germline): SNHLY, FYNNEI. The CDR3 covers 12 residues. V gave up 4 bases and J gave up 7 bases, with 8 bases separating them.

This clonotype was counted only a few times. The chain joins TRBV20-1 to TRBJ1-4, with D possibly TRBD1 on 5 matching bases. Per germline, CDR1 DFQATT and CDR2 SNEGSKA (reference sequence). This CDR3 has 17 residues. The germline V and J ends were trimmed by 7 bases and 2 bases, with 23 bases remaining between them. CDR3 protein: CSVPMGQGFTTNEKLFF. CDR3 nucleotides: TGCAGTGTTCCCATGGGGCAGGGTTTTACGACTAATGAAAAACTGTTTTTT.

Ten or more counts support this clonotype. The gene calls are TRBV20-1 and TRBJ2-7; D not resolved. This CDR3 comprises 12 residues. Germline V gene lookup returns CDR1 DFQATT and CDR2 SNEGSKA (reference sequence). The V and J ends lost 3 bases and 0 bases respectively, with 6 bases between them. The CDR3 bases are TGCAGTGCTAGTACCCTCTCCTACGAGCAGTACTTC. Translated, it gives CSASTLSYEQYF.

This sequence joins TRBV7-9 and TRBJ1-1; no clear D gene. The CDR3 loop spans 12 amino acids. The ends were cut back, 5 bases at V and 11 bases at J, with 15 bases in the middle. CDR1 and CDR2 (germline): SEHNR, FQNEAQ (reference sequence). For the CDR3, the DNA is TGTGCCAGCAGCCCGGACTCCTCTTCTGCTTTCTTT. The encoded protein is CASSPDSSSAFF.

This clonotype was counted only a few times. The chain employs TRBV2 and TRBJ2-1; no reliable D call. Germline lookup yields CDR1 SNHLY and CDR2 FYNNEI. The V gene lost 2 bases and the J gene lost 8 bases, with 1 base spanning the gap. CDR3 length: 10 amino acids. The CDR3, as DNA: TGTGCCAGCAGTGAATATGAGCAGTTCTTC. It encodes CASSEYEQFF.

There are a few counts of this clonotype. The chain is built from TRBV27 and TRBJ1-2; D call uncertain. The CDR3 loop spans 14 amino acids. Germline V lookup: CDR1 MNHEY, CDR2 SMNVEV (reference sequence). Trimming cost V 6 bases and J 4 bases, with 15 bases left between them. The CDR3 nucleotides read TGTGCCAGCAGGCCCAGGTCCTCAGGCTATGGCTACACCTTC. Translation: CASRPRSSGYGYTF.

The chain carries TRBV9 and TRBJ2-1, with unresolved D. V lost 4 bases to trimming and J lost 0 bases, with 11 bases between them. Per the germline V gene, CDR1 is SGDLS and CDR2 is YYNGEE. The CDR3 is 15 amino acids. This chain's CDR3 is CASSIKVSSYNEQFF. CDR3 bases: TGTGCCAGCAGCATCAAGGTGAGCTCCTACAATGAGCAGTTCTTC.

The chain carries TRBV6-1 and TRBJ1-1; 7 bases match TRBD1. This CDR3 spans 14 amino acids. Germline-derived CDR1 and CDR2 are MNHNS and SASEGT. After removal of 8 bases from V and 3 bases from J, the junction contained 9 bases not matched to a gene. Here the CDR3 reads CASVPGGRDTEAFF. The CDR3 nucleotides read TGTGCCAGCGTACCAGGGGGTCGGGACACTGAAGCTTTCTTT.

This clonotype was counted ten times or more. The chain has TRBV6-1 and TRBJ1-5; 7 bases match TRBD1. The germline CDR1 and CDR2 sequences are MNHNS and SASEGT. The trim removed 1 base at V and 2 bases at J, leaving 2 bases unmatched. This CDR3 is 15 amino acids long. CDR3 sequence (DNA): TGTGCCAGCAGTGAAGACAGGGGACGCAATCAGCCCCAGCATTTT. It codes for CASSEDRGRNQPQHF.

There are many counts of this clonotype. This chain joins TRBV7-6 and TRBJ2-1; possible D gene TRBD1, 6 bases. Deletions cut 2 bases from V and 10 bases from J, with 12 bases between. Per the germline V gene, CDR1 is SGHVS and CDR2 is FNYEAQ. The CDR3 runs 13 residues. The CDR3, as DNA: TGTGCCAGCAGCTTAAACAGGGTTCGCGAGCAGTTCTTC. Encoded protein: CASSLNRVREQFF.

This clonotype was seen many times. This chain links TRBV7-9 with TRBJ2-2, with no clear D. CDR1 is SEHNR, CDR2 FQNEAQ, per germline (reference sequence). V was trimmed by 2 bases and J by 7 bases, leaving 5 bases between them. This CDR3 has 12 amino acids. CDR3 in amino acids: CASSLSDGELFF. The CDR3 region has the DNA TGTGCCAGCAGCTTATCAGACGGGGAGCTGTTTTTT.

Many counts were recorded for this clonotype. The chain links TRBV28 to TRBJ2-1, with a weak D call TRBD1 (5 bases). CDR1 is MDHEN and CDR2 is SYDVKM in the germline V gene. The CDR3 covers 15 residues. The germline V and J ends were trimmed by 2 bases and 2 bases, with 10 bases remaining between them. The CDR3, as DNA: TGTGCCAGCAGTTTACCCCTGACAGCCTACAATGAGCAGTTCTTC. Translating gives CASSLPLTAYNEQFF.

This clonotype was seen at least ten times. The V and J genes are TRBV20-1 and TRBJ2-7, with unresolved D. V was shortened by 6 bases and J by 3 bases, with 12 bases between the two germline ends. The CDR3 is 12 residues long. Per germline, CDR1 DFQATT and CDR2 SNEGSKA (reference sequence). CDR3 amino acids: CSAPSSGYEQYF. The DNA of the CDR3 is TGCAGTGCCCCCAGCAGTGGCTACGAGCAGTACTTC.

This chain joins TRBV6-1 and TRBJ1-2; 8 positions agree with TRBD1. Germline V lookup: CDR1 MNHNS, CDR2 SASEGT. CDR3 size: 12 residues. V was pared by 5 bases and J by 7 bases, with 3 bases of the junction left unmatched. The CDR3 DNA follows: TGTGCCAGCAGTCGAGGGACAGGTGGCTACACCTTC. Translation gives CASSRGTGGYTF.

This clonotype occurred a few times. This sequence joins TRBV6-2 or TRBV6-3 and TRBJ2-1; 8 nucleotides agree with TRBD2. The CDR3 is 13 amino acids. Germline lookup yields CDR1 MNHEY and CDR2 SVGEGT. The junction had 8 bases not matched to a gene; V was cut back by 7 bases and J by 9 bases. CDR3 nucleotides: TGTGCCAGCATCACCGCCCGGGGGGGTGAGCAGTTCTTC. Amino acid sequence: CASITARGGEQFF.

This clonotype was found many times. This chain links TRBV2 with TRBJ1-5; TRBD1 agrees at 8 bases. Germline CDR1 is SNHLY and CDR2 is FYNNEI. The CDR3 has 16 residues. The trim removed 6 bases at V and 0 bases at J, leaving 7 bases unmatched. The CDR3, as DNA: TGTGCCAGCAGGAGAGACAGGGGAGATAGCAATCAGCCCCAGCATTTT. It yields the protein CASRRDRGDSNQPQHF.

This clonotype has only one observation. This may be a read error: a much more frequent sequence differs by one nucleotide. This sequence joins TRBV28 and TRBJ1-1, with D hard to call. Germline CDR1 and CDR2: MDHEN and SYDVKM. The CDR3 runs 14 residues. The CDR3 DNA reads as TGTGCCAGCAGTTTGAGTGTGCGGAACACTGGAGCTTTCTTT. This translates into CASSLSVRNTGAFF.